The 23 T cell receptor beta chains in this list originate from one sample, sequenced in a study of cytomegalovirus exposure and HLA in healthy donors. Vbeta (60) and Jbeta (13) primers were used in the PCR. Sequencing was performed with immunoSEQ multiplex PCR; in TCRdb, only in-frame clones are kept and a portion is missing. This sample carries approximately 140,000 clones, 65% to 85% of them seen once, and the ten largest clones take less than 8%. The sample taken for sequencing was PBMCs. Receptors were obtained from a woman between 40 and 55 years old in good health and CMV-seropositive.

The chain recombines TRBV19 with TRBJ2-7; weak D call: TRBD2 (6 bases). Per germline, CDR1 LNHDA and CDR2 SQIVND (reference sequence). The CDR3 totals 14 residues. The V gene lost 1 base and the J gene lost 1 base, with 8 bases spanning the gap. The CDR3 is CASSIARGSYEQYF. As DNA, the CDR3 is TGTGCCAGTAGTATAGCTCGGGGGTCCTACGAGCAGTACTTC.

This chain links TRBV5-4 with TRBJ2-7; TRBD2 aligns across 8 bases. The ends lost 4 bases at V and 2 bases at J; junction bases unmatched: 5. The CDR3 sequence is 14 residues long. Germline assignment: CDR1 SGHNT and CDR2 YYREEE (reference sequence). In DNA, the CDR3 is TGTGCCAGCAGCATTAGCGGGATCACCTACGAGCAGTACTTC. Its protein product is CASSISGITYEQYF. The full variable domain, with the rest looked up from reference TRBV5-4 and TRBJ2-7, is ETGVTQSPTHLIKTRGQQVTLRCSSQSGHNTVSWYQQALGQGPQFIFQYYREEENGRGNFPPRFSGLQFPNYSSELNVNALELDDSALYLCASSISGITYEQYFGPGTRLTVT.

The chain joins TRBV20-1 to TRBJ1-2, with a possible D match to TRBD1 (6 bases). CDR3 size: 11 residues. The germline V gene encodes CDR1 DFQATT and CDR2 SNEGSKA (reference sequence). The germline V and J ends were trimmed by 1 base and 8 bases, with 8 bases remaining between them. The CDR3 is CSARAGEGYTF. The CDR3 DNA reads TGCAGTGCTAGAGCAGGGGAGGGCTACACCTTC.

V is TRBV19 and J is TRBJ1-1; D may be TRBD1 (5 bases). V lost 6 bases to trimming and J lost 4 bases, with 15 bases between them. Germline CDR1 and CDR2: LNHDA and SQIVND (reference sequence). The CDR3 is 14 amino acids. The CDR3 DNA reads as TGTGCCAGTAGCCCGTTCAGGGAGGGCACTGAAGCTTTCTTT. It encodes CASSPFREGTEAFF.

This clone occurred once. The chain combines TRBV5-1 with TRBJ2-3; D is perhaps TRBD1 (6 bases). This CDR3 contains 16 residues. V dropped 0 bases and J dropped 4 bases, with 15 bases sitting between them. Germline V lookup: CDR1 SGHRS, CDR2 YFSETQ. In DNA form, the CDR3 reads TGCGCCAGCAGCTTGGAAACAGGGATTTTCGCAGATACGCAGTATTTT. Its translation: CASSLETGIFADTQYF.

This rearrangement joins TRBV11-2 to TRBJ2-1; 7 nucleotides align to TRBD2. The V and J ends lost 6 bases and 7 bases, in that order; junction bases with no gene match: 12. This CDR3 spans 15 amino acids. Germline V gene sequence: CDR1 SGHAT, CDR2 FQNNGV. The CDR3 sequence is CASRTIGEGRNEQFF. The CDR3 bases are TGTGCCAGCAGAACGATAGGGGAGGGGCGGAATGAGCAGTTCTTC.

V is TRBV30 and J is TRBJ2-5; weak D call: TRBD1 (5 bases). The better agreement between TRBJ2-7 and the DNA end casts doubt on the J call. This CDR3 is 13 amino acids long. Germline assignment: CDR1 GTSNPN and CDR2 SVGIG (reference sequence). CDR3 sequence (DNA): TGTGCCTGGTGTCAAGGGGCCTCATCCGAGCAGTACTTC. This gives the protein CAWCQGASSEQYF.

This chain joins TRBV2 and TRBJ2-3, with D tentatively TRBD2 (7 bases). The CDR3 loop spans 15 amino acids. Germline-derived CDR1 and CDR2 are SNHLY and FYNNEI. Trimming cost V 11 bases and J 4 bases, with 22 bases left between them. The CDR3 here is CAAGELGGGSDTQYF. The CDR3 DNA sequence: TGTGCCGCAGGAGAACTTGGGGGGGGCTCAGATACGCAGTATTTT. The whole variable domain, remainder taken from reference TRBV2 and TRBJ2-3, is EPEVTQTPSHQVTQMGQEVILRCVPISNHLYFYWYRQILGQKVEFLVSFYNNEISEKSEIFDDQFSVERPDGSNFTLKIRSTKLEDSAMYFCAAGELGGGSDTQYFGPGTRLTVL.

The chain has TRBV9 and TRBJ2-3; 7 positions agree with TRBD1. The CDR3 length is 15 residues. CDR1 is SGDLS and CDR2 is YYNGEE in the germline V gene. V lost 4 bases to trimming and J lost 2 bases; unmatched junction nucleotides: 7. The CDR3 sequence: CASSPWDSYTDTQYF. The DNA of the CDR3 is TGTGCCAGCAGCCCCTGGGACAGCTACACAGATACGCAGTATTTT.

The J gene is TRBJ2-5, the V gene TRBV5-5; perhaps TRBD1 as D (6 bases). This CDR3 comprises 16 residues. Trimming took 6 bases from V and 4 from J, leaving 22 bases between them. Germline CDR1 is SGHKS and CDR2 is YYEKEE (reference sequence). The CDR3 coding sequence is TGTGCCAGCACCTCCAGAGGCCAGGGGTTCGGAGAGACCCAGTACTTC. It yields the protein CASTSRGQGFGETQYF.

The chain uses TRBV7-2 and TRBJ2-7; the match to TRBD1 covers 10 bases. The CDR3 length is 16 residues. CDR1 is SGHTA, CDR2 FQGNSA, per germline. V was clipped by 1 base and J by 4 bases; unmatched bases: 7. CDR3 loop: CASSLVGTGVGYEQYF. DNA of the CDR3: TGTGCCAGCAGCTTAGTGGGGACAGGGGTCGGTTACGAGCAGTACTTC.

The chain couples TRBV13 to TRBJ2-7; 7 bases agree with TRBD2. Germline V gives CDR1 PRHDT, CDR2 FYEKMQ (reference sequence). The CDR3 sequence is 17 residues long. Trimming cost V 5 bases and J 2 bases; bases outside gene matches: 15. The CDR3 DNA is TGTGCCAGCAGCCACCTCACCCTCGGACTAGGAACCTACGAGCAGTACTTC. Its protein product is CASSHLTLGLGTYEQYF.

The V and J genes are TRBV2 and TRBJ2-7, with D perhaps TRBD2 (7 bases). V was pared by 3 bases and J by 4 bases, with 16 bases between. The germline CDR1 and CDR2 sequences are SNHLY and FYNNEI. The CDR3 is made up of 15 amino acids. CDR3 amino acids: CASSDYGGLGYEQYF. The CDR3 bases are TGTGCCAGCAGTGACTACGGGGGGCTAGGGTACGAGCAGTACTTC.

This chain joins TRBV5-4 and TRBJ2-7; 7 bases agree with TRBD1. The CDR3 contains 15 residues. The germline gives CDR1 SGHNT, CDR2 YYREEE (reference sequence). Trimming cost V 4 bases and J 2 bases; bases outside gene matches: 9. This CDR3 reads CASSRDRALAYEQYF. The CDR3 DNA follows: TGTGCCAGCAGCCGGGACAGAGCTTTAGCCTACGAGCAGTACTTC.

The CDR3 sequence is CASLAGGPNTEAFF. The CDR3 nucleotides read TGTGCCAGCCTGGCCGGTGGGCCGAACACTGAAGCTTTCTTT. This chain links TRBV2 with TRBJ1-1; no firm D call. There are 14 residues in the CDR3. The V end was cut by 8 bases, the J end by 1 base, with 14 bases between. The germline CDR1 and CDR2 sequences are SNHLY and FYNNEI.

This chain's CDR3 is CAWTVGGFTDTQYF. In DNA, the CDR3 is TGTGCCTGGACGGTGGGGGGATTCACAGATACGCAGTATTTT. The rearrangement links TRBV30 to TRBJ2-3; a possible D gene is TRBD2 (6 bases). CDR1 GTSNPN and CDR2 SVGIG come from the germline V gene (reference sequence). The CDR3 covers 14 residues. V lost 4 bases to trimming and J lost 2 bases, with 13 bases between them.

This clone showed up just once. The CDR3: CASSFKGQAPSEQYF. Here the CDR3 DNA reads TGTGCCAGCAGCTTTAAAGGACAGGCCCCGTCCGAGCAGTACTTC. This sequence joins TRBV5-6 and TRBJ2-7; 7 bases line up with TRBD1. Germline lookup yields CDR1 SGHDT and CDR2 YYEEEE. V trimming: 2 bases; J trimming: 6 bases; junction bases outside the gene matches: 11. The CDR3 spans 15 residues.

Written as DNA, the CDR3 is TGCGCCAGCAGCCTACACTCCAGACAGCTTAATTCACCCCTCCACTTT. This gives the protein CASSLHSRQLNSPLHF. This chain connects TRBV4-1 to TRBJ1-6, with D maybe TRBD1 (5 bases). CDR3 length: 16 amino acids. V was trimmed by 4 bases and J by 6 bases, leaving 16 bases between them. Germline V CDR1 and CDR2: MGHRA, YSYEKL.

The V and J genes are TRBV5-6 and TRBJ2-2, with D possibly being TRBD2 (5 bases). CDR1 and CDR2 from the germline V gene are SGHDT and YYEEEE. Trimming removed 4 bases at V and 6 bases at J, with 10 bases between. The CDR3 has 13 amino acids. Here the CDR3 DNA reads TGTGCCAGCAGCCGTCTAGCCCCCGGGGAGCTGTTTTTT. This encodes CASSRLAPGELFF. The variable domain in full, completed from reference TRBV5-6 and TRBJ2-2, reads DAGVTQSPTHLIKTRGQQVTLRCSPKSGHDTVSWYQQALGQGPQFIFQYYEEEERQRGNFPDRFSGHQFPNYSSELNVNALLLGDSALYLCASSRLAPGELFFGEGSRLTVL.

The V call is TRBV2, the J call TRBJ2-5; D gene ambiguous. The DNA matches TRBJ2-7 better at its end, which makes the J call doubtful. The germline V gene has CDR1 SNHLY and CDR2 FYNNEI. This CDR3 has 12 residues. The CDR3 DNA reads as TGTGCCAGCAGGGAGACCCATTACGAGCAGTACTTC. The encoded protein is CASRETHYEQYF.

This CDR3 reads CASSYSSGNNQPQHF. The CDR3 DNA reads TGTGCCAGCAGTTACTCGTCAGGGAATAATCAGCCCCAGCATTTT. V and J are TRBV6-5 and TRBJ1-5; possibly TRBD1 for D (5 bases). Germline values: CDR1 MNHEY, CDR2 SVGAGI. This CDR3 has 15 residues. V gave up 0 bases and J gave up 4 bases, with 10 bases separating them.

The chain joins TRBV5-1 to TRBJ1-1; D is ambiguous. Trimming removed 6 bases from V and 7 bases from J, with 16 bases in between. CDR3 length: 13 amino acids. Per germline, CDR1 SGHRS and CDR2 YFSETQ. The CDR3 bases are TGCGCCAGCACGAGGCGGGGAGACGATGAAGCTTTCTTT. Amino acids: CASTRRGDDEAFF.

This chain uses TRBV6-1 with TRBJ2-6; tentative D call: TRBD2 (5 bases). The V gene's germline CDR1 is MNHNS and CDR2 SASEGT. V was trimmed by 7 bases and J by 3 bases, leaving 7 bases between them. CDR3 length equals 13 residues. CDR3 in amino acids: CASTGVGANVLTF. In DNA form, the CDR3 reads TGTGCCAGCACCGGGGTTGGGGCCAACGTCCTGACTTTC.